The source of this TCR beta chain is a study of blood T cell repertoires in COVID-19. Overall study context: COVID-19 samples from acute and convalescent phases originated in the United States, Italy and Spain. Nucleic acid was either cDNA or gDNA, and it came from T cells, B-cell-depleted T cells, or PBMCs.

Authors' data handling: The assay estimated nucleated cells by amplifying reference gene primers. Libraries were prepared by immunoSEQ multiplex PCR; TCRdb keeps only in-frame clonotypes and omits some of them. D and trimming come from the DNA, and the V and J calls and clone size come from that table. The sample includes some 70,000 clones, approximately 83% of them seen just once. Sequencing used peripheral blood. The sequence was obtained from a woman in her fifties or sixties with acute or convalescent COVID-19.

The CDR3 reads CASSPRQGMNTEAFF. As DNA, the CDR3 is TGTGCCAGCAGCCCTAGACAGGGGATGAACACTGAAGCTTTCTTT. The rearrangement uses TRBV5-8 and TRBJ1-1, with TRBD1 matching over 8 bases. Germline values: CDR1 SGHTS, CDR2 YDEGEE. V dropped 4 bases and J dropped 0; count of bases not matched to a gene: 5. This CDR3 has 15 residues.